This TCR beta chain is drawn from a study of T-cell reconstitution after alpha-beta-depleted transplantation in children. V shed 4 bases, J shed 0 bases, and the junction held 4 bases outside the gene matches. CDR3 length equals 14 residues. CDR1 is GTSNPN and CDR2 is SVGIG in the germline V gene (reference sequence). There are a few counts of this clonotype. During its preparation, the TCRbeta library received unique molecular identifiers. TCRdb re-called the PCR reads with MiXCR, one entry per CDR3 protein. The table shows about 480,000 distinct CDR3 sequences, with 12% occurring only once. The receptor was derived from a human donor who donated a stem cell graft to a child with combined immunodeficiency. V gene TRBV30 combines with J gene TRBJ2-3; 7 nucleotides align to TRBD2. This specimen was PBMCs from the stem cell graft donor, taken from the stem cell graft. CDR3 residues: CAWNMGGSTDTQYF. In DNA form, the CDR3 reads TGTGCCTGGAATATGGGGGGGAGCACAGATACGCAGTATTTT.